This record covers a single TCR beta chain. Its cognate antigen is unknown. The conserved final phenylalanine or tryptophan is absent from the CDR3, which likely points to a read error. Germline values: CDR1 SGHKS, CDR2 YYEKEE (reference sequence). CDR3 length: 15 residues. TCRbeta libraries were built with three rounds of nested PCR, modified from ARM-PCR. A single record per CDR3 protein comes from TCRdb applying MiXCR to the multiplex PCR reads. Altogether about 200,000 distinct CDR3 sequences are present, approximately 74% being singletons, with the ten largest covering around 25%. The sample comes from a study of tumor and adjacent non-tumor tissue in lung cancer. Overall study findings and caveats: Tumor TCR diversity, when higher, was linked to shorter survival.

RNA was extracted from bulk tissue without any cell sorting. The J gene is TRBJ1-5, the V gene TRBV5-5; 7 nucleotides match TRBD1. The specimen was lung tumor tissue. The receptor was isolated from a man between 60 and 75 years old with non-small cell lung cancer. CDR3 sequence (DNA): TGTGCCAGCAGCTTGAGGGACAGCCCCAATCAGCACCAGCATTTG. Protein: CASSLRDSPNQHQHL.